Below, 3 T cell receptor beta chains from the same sample are listed, as sequenced in a study of blood T cell repertoires in COVID-19. Using immunoSEQ multiplex PCR, the repertoire was profiled, and TCRdb retains in-frame clones only, with some absent. The data show 200,000 to 300,000 clones, with around 90% seen just once and over 0.8% held by the top ten. Sequenced material: peripheral blood. The receptors come from a man aged 30 to 39 with COVID-19, enrolled during active disease.

The J gene is TRBJ1-5, the V gene TRBV7-9; 9 bases are shared with TRBD1. The CDR3 runs 16 residues. Germline V gene sequence: CDR1 SEHNR, CDR2 FQNEAQ (reference sequence). After removal of 5 bases from V and 4 bases from J, the junction contained 9 bases not matched to a gene. The CDR3 is CASSHSGQGENQPQHF. The DNA of the CDR3 is TGTGCCAGCAGCCATTCGGGACAGGGCGAAAATCAGCCCCAGCATTTT.

The chain is built from TRBV10-3 and TRBJ1-4; D unresolved. Germline V gene lookup returns CDR1 ENHRY and CDR2 SYGVKD. CDR3 length: 16 residues. With 0 bases removed from V and 0 bases from J, the gap between germline ends came to 8 bases. The CDR3 region has the DNA TGTGCCATCAGTGAGTCGGCGGTTACAACTAATGAAAAACTGTTTTTT. Its translation: CAISESAVTTNEKLFF.

This chain uses TRBV5-1 with TRBJ2-6; the D gene is possibly TRBD2 (6 bases). CDR3 size: 16 residues. The germline V gene encodes CDR1 SGHRS and CDR2 YFSETQ. The V gene lost 7 bases and the J gene lost 0 bases, with 14 bases spanning the gap. CDR3 coding DNA: TGCGCCAGCCGGGGACTGCGACCCTCTGGGGCCAACGTCCTGACTTTC. As protein: CASRGLRPSGANVLTF.